Presented here are 25 T cell receptor beta chains from one specimen sequenced in a study of shared clonotypes between healthy human individuals. Method: immunoSEQ multiplex PCR; TCRdb's copy keeps in-frame clones and lacks some. The data show around 2.5 million clones, 93% seen once. Input material: naive CD4+ T cells from PBMCs. Subset here: CD45RA+ positively selected. Source of these receptors: a man in his late teens or twenties in good health. Some clones in this sample may be carry-over from other donors' samples.

The chain employs TRBV28 and TRBJ2-3; D call uncertain. The CDR3 is 12 amino acids. V gave up 2 bases and J gave up 9 bases, with 9 bases separating them. CDR1 and CDR2 from the germline V gene are MDHEN and SYDVKM. The CDR3 nucleotides are TGTGCCAGCAGTTTACCCCTCGGAACGCAGTATTTT. Protein product: CASSLPLGTQYF.

This chain connects TRBV25-1 to TRBJ2-5, with 8 bases fitting TRBD2. CDR3 length: 14 residues. Germline values: CDR1 MGHDK, CDR2 SYGVNS. The junction had 5 bases not matched to a gene; V was cut back by 7 bases and J by 1 base. The CDR3 nucleotides are TGTGCCAGCACCCGAAGCGGGGGCCAAGAGACCCAGTACTTC. Amino acids: CASTRSGGQETQYF.

This chain links TRBV18 with TRBJ1-2; D perhaps matches TRBD1 (5 bases). The length of the CDR3 is 13 residues. CDR1 KGHSH and CDR2 LQKENI come from the germline V gene. V lost 6 bases, J lost 0 bases, and 8 bases lay in between. CDR3 nucleotides: TGTGCCAGCTCTACGGGGGCTAACTATGGCTACACCTTC. Translated, it gives CASSTGANYGYTF.

This clone was observed once. The CDR3 here is CASSLVGNTGELFF. The CDR3 DNA reads TGTGCCAGCAGCTTAGTAGGGAACACCGGGGAGCTGTTTTTT. This rearrangement joins TRBV7-7 to TRBJ2-2; D uncertain. CDR3 length equals 14 residues. Trimming shortened V by 1 base and J by 1 base, and 4 bases separated the two germline ends. From germline, CDR1 is SSHAT and CDR2 FNYEAQ (reference sequence).

The chain couples TRBV5-4 to TRBJ1-2; weak D call: TRBD1 (5 bases). The CDR3 loop spans 14 amino acids. Germline V CDR1 and CDR2: SGHNT, YYREEE (reference sequence). V dropped 0 bases and J dropped 7 bases, with 13 bases sitting between them. CDR3 in amino acids: CASSLDSGDVGYTF. CDR3 coding DNA: TGTGCCAGCAGCTTGGATTCGGGGGACGTTGGCTACACCTTC.

As DNA, the CDR3 is TGTGCCAGTAGTCGGAACCTGGAAACCGGGGAGCTGTTTTTT. It encodes CASSRNLETGELFF. The V call is TRBV19, the J call TRBJ2-2; D remains unclear. Deletions cut 5 bases from V and 5 bases from J, with 12 bases between. In germline, CDR1 is LNHDA, CDR2 SQIVND (reference sequence). The CDR3 loop spans 14 amino acids.

As DNA, the CDR3 is TGTGCCAGCAGTTCAGACCGGACGGGCGACAATGAGCAGTTCTTC. It specifies CASSSDRTGDNEQFF. This chain joins TRBV13 and TRBJ2-1; no definite D call. The CDR3 is 15 residues long. The germline V gene encodes CDR1 PRHDT and CDR2 FYEKMQ (reference sequence). V lost 6 bases, J lost 5 bases, and 17 bases lay in between.

This clone was detected only once. The V call is TRBV19, the J call TRBJ2-1; 13 positions agree with TRBD2. The CDR3 totals 16 residues. Germline CDR1 and CDR2: LNHDA and SQIVND (reference sequence). After removal of 5 bases from V and 4 bases from J, the junction contained 5 bases not matched to a gene. The CDR3 DNA reads TGTGCCAGTAGTCTCCAACTAGCGGGAGGGTACAATGAGCAGTTCTTC. Its translation is CASSLQLAGGYNEQFF. The variable domain in full, completed from reference TRBV19 and TRBJ2-1, reads DGGITQSPKYLFRKEGQNVTLSCEQNLNHDAMYWYRQDPGQGLRLIYYSQIVNDFQKGDIAEGYSVSREKKESFPLTVTSAQKNPTAFYLCASSLQLAGGYNEQFFGPGTRLTVL.

The chain links TRBV30 to TRBJ2-1, with unresolved D. The CDR3 has 13 amino acids. Trimming shortened V by 4 bases and J by 4 bases, and 11 bases separated the two germline ends. The germline V gene encodes CDR1 GTSNPN and CDR2 SVGIG (reference sequence). DNA for the CDR3: TGTGCCTGGACCTCTGAGGCGTACAATGAGCAGTTCTTC. Its protein product is CAWTSEAYNEQFF.

The chain joins TRBV5-1 to TRBJ1-1; possibly TRBD1 for D (5 bases). Per germline, CDR1 SGHRS and CDR2 YFSETQ. This CDR3 is built from 16 residues. V lost 1 base to trimming and J lost 4 bases, with 17 bases between them. The CDR3 bases are TGCGCCAGCAGCTTGCAGGGTCCCAAATTGGGCACTGAAGCTTTCTTT. Encoded protein: CASSLQGPKLGTEAFF.

The V and J genes are TRBV5-1 and TRBJ2-3, with D perhaps TRBD2 (5 bases). The CDR3 has 16 residues. Germline values: CDR1 SGHRS, CDR2 YFSETQ. Trimming shortened V by 3 bases and J by 4 bases, and 18 bases separated the two germline ends. CDR3: CASSWAAGSQADTQYF. DNA of the CDR3: TGCGCCAGCAGCTGGGCGGCGGGCAGCCAAGCAGATACGCAGTATTTT.

Note on this clone: The germline gene is not matched at one end of the junction; a read error may be the cause. The chain uses TRBV12-5 and TRBJ2-5; no clear D. CDR1 and CDR2 from the germline V gene are LGHNT and FRNRAP. This CDR3 is 12 amino acids long. The CDR3 DNA is TGTGCTAGTGGCTTGGGCTGGGAGACCCAGTACTTC. Protein sequence: CASGLGWETQYF.

This chain links TRBV28 with TRBJ2-6; D gene unclear. Germline V gene lookup returns CDR1 MDHEN and CDR2 SYDVKM. There are 15 residues in the CDR3. V was clipped by 5 bases and J by 5 bases, with 13 bases between them. The CDR3 sequence: CASSDDGFWANVLTF. The CDR3 DNA sequence: TGTGCCAGCAGTGACGACGGATTCTGGGCCAACGTCCTGACTTTC.

This chain joins TRBV18 and TRBJ2-5, with TRBD2 matching 12 bases. CDR3 length equals 21 residues. J lost 5 bases, V lost 3 bases, and 22 bases had no gene match. Germline lookup yields CDR1 KGHSH and CDR2 LQKENI. CDR3 coding DNA: TGTGCCAGCTCACCGGGACTAGCGGGCCATTTGAGGTCCCCCCACGGGGAGACCCAGTACTTC. As protein: CASSPGLAGHLRSPHGETQYF.

The chain links TRBV10-3 to TRBJ1-2, with D unresolved. CDR1 is ENHRY, CDR2 SYGVKD, per germline. The CDR3 spans 16 residues. V lost 2 bases and J lost 2, with 15 bases in between. DNA of the CDR3: TGTGCCATCAGTGAGCCATCGTCTCCAGTCAACTATGGCTACACCTTC. Amino acid sequence: CAISEPSSPVNYGYTF.

CDR3: CASSLWDEGSGYTF. For the CDR3, the DNA is TGCGCCAGCAGCTTATGGGACGAGGGATCTGGCTACACCTTC. The J gene is TRBJ1-2, the V gene TRBV5-1; D might be TRBD1 (5 bases). The CDR3 length is 14 residues. The V and J ends lost 2 bases and 7 bases respectively, with 15 bases between them. Germline V gene sequence: CDR1 SGHRS, CDR2 YFSETQ.

The chain recombines TRBV27 with TRBJ2-1; 7 bases fit TRBD2. Germline CDR1 reads MNHEY; CDR2 reads SMNVEV (reference sequence). The CDR3 runs to 16 residues. The V gene end was trimmed by 2 bases and the J gene end by 8 bases; junction bases not matched to a gene: 12. The CDR3 protein is CASSLVIRAGRHEQFF. The CDR3 region has the DNA TGTGCCAGCAGTTTAGTTATAAGAGCGGGACGACATGAGCAGTTCTTC.

This chain uses TRBV5-5 with TRBJ2-4; 10 nucleotides agree with TRBD1. The length of the CDR3 is 16 residues. J gave up 1 base and V 7 bases, and 8 bases lay outside the gene matches. Germline CDR1 is SGHKS and CDR2 is YYEKEE (reference sequence). The CDR3 DNA follows: TGTGCCAGCGGGAGGACAGGGGGGCTTGCCAAAAACATTCAGTACTTC. This sequence encodes CASGRTGGLAKNIQYF.

The chain links TRBV11-2 to TRBJ2-3; the D gene is possibly TRBD1 (7 bases). Trimming removed 1 base from V and 4 bases from J, with 15 bases in between. This CDR3 has 16 residues. Germline V gene lookup returns CDR1 SGHAT and CDR2 FQNNGV. This CDR3 reads CASSLGARGVADTQYF. The CDR3 DNA follows: TGTGCCAGCAGCTTAGGGGCCAGGGGGGTAGCAGATACGCAGTATTTT. Variable domain in full (rest from reference TRBV11-2 and TRBJ2-3): EAGVAQSPRYKIIEKRQSVAFWCNPISGHATLYWYQQILGQGPKLLIQFQNNGVVDDSQLPKDRFSAERLKGVDSTLKIQPAKLEDSAVYLCASSLGARGVADTQYFGPGTRLTVL.

Remarks on this clone: The same CDR3 can be traced to other DNA sequences in this sample. The chain carries TRBV19 and TRBJ1-5; TRBD1 might be the D (6 bases). Per germline, CDR1 LNHDA and CDR2 SQIVND (reference sequence). V was shortened by 4 bases and J by 3 bases, with 10 bases between the two germline ends. The CDR3 is 14 amino acids. This CDR3 reads CASSTTGPNQPQHF. In DNA, the CDR3 is TGTGCCAGTAGTACTACAGGGCCCAATCAGCCCCAGCATTTT.

This chain uses TRBV18 with TRBJ2-5, with D perhaps being TRBD1 or TRBD2 (5 bases each). The CDR3 runs 15 residues. The germline V gene has CDR1 KGHSH and CDR2 LQKENI. Trimming took off 3 bases at V and 5 bases at J, with 16 bases between the two ends. The CDR3, as DNA: TGTGCCAGCTCACCGCCCGGGGCACCAAGGGAGACCCAGTACTTC. The encoded protein is CASSPPGAPRETQYF.

V gene TRBV27 combines with J gene TRBJ1-5, with D hard to call. Trimming cost V 0 bases and J 0 bases, with 9 bases left between them. This CDR3 region has 16 residues. CDR1 and CDR2 from the germline V gene are MNHEY and SMNVEV (reference sequence). Here the CDR3 DNA reads TGTGCCAGCAGTTTATCCGTCACGGGTAGCAATCAGCCCCAGCATTTT. It is translated as CASSLSVTGSNQPQHF.

The J gene is TRBJ2-2, the V gene TRBV5-1; TRBD2 might be the D (5 bases). This CDR3 comprises 22 residues. Germline assignment: CDR1 SGHRS and CDR2 YFSETQ. V lost 4 bases and J lost 6, with 37 bases in between. The CDR3 region has the DNA TGCGCCAGCAGCACCCGAGCCTCAGGCCTTTATTCAAGCGGCACCTCAGCCGGGGAGCTGTTTTTT. Its protein product is CASSTRASGLYSSGTSAGELFF.

The chain has TRBV5-1 and TRBJ2-5; TRBD2 agrees at 10 bases. This CDR3 has 17 amino acids. Germline V lookup: CDR1 SGHRS, CDR2 YFSETQ. The J segment lost 5 bases and the V segment lost 0 bases, leaving 10 bases of the junction unmatched. The CDR3 DNA reads as TGCGCCAGCAGCTTGGCCTCTTCCGGACTAGCGGCGGAGACCCAGTACTTC. Amino acids: CASSLASSGLAAETQYF.

The chain joins TRBV25-1 to TRBJ2-5, with 7 bases lining up with TRBD1. The CDR3 has 15 amino acids. In germline, CDR1 is MGHDK, CDR2 SYGVNS. J gave up 5 bases and V 3 bases, and 9 bases lay outside the gene matches. This chain's CDR3 is CASSDPRQGGETQYF. CDR3 DNA: TGTGCCAGCAGTGACCCCCGACAGGGTGGGGAGACCCAGTACTTC.